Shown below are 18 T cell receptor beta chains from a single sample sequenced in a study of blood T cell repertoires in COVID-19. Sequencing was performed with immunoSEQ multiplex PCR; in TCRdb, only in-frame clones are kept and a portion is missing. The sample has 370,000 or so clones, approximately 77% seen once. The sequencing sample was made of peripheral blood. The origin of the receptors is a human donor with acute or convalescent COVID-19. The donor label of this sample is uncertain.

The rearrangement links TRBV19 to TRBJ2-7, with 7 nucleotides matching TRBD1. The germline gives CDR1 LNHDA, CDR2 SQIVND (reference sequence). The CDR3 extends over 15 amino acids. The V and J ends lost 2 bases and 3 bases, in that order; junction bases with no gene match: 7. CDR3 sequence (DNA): TGTGCCAGTAGTATACAAGCGACAGGGAGCTACGAGCAGTACTTC. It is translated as CASSIQATGSYEQYF.

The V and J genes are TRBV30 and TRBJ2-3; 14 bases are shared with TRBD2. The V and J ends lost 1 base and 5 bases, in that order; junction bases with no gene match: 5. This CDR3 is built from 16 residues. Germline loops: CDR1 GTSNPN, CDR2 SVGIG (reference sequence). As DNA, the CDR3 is TGTGCCTGGAGTGAGGGACTAGCGGGAGCATTAGATACGCAGTATTTT. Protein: CAWSEGLAGALDTQYF.

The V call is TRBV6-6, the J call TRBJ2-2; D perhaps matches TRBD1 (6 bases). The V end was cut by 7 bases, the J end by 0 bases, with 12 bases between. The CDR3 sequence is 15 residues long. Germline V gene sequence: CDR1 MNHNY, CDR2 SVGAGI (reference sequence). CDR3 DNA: TGTGCCAGCACAAACGGACAGACGAACACCGGGGAGCTGTTTTTT. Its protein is CASTNGQTNTGELFF.

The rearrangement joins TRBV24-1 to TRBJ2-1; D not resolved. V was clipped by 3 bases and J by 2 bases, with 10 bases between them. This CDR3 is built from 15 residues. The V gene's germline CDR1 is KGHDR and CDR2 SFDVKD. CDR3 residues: CATSDPRSPYNEQFF. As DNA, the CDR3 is TGTGCCACCAGTGATCCCCGGAGCCCCTACAATGAGCAGTTCTTC.

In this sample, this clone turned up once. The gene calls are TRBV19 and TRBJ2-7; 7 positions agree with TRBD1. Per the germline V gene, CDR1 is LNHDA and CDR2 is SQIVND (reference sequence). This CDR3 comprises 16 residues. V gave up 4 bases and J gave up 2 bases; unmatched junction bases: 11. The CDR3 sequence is CASSTQTTGKPYEQYF. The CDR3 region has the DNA TGTGCCAGTAGTACTCAAACGACAGGGAAACCCTACGAGCAGTACTTC.

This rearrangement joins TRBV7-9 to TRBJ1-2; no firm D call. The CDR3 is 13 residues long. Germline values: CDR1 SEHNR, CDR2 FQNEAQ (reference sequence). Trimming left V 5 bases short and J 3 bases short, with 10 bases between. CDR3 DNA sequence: TGTGCCAGCAGCCTTACACCTCACTATGGCTACACCTTC. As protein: CASSLTPHYGYTF.

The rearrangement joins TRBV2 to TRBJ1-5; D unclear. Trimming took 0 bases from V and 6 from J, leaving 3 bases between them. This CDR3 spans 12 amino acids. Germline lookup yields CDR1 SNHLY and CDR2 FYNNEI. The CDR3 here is CASSEASQPQHF. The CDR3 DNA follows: TGTGCCAGCAGTGAAGCGAGTCAGCCCCAGCATTTT.

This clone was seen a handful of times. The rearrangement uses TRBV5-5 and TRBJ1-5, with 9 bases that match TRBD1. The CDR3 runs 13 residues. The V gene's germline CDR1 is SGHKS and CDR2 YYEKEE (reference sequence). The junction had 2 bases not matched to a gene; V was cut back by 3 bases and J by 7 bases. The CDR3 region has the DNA TGTGCCAGCAGCTGGACAGGGGACCAGCCCCAGCATTTT. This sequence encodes CASSWTGDQPQHF.

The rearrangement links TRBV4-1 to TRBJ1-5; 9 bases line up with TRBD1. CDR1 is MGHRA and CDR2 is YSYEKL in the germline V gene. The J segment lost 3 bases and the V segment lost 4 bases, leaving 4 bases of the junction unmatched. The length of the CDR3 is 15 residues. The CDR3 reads CASSPRDRDNQPQHF. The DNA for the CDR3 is TGCGCCAGCAGCCCCCGGGACAGGGACAATCAGCCCCAGCATTTT.

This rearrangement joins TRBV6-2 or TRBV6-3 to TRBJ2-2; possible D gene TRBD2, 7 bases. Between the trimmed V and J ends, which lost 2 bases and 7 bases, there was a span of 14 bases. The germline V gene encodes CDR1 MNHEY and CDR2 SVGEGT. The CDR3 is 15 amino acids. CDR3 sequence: CASSYVRGGSGELFF. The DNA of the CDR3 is TGTGCCAGCAGTTACGTAAGGGGGGGAAGCGGGGAGCTGTTTTTT.

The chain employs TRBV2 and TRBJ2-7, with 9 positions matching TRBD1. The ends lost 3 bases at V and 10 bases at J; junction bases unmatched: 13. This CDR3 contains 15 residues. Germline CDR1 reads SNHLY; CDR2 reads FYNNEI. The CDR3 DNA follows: TGTGCCAGCAGTGATGGGGCCGGGACAGGGAGGGTACAGTACTTC. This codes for CASSDGAGTGRVQYF.

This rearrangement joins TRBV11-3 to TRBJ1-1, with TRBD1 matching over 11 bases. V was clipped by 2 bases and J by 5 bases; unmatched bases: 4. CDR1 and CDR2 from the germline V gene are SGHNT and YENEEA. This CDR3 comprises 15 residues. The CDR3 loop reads CASSLIGTGGTEAFF. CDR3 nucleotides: TGTGCCAGCAGCTTAATCGGGACAGGGGGAACTGAAGCTTTCTTT.

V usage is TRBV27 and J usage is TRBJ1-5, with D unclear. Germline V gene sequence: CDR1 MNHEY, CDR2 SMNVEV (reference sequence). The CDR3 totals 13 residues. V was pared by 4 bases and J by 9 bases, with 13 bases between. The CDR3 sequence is CASSYGVGRPQHF. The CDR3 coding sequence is TGTGCCAGCAGTTACGGGGTTGGTCGGCCCCAGCATTTT.

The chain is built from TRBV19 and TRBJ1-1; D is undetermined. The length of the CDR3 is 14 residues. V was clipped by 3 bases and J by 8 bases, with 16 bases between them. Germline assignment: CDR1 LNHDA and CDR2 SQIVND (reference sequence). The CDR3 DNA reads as TGTGCCAGTAGTATCCCCATCTCTAGAGCGGAAGCTTTCTTT. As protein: CASSIPISRAEAFF.

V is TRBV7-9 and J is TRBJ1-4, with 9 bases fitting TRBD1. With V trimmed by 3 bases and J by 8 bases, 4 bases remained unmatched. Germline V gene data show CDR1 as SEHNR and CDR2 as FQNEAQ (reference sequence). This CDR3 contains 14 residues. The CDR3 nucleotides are TGTGCCAGCAGCTTCGGGACAGGGATCGAAAAACTGTTTTTT. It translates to CASSFGTGIEKLFF.

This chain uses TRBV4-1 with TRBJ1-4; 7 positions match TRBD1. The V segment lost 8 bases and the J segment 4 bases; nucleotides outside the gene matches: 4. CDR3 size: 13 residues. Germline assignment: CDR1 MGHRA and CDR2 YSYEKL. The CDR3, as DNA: TGCGCCAGCGGGACAGAATTTAATGAAAAACTGTTTTTT. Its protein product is CASGTEFNEKLFF.

The CDR3 DNA is TGTGCCAGCTCACCGCACGGGACAGCCGACTATGGCTACACCTTC. It specifies CASSPHGTADYGYTF. The chain is built from TRBV18 and TRBJ1-2; 7 positions agree with TRBD1. Looked up from germline, CDR1 is KGHSH and CDR2 is LQKENI. CDR3 length: 15 residues. The V and J ends lost 3 bases and 3 bases, in that order; junction bases with no gene match: 7. The whole variable domain, remainder taken from reference TRBV18 and TRBJ1-2, is NAGVMQNPRHLVRRRGQEARLRCSPMKGHSHVYWYRQLPEEGLKFMVYLQKENIIDESGMPKERFSAEFPKEGPSILRIQQVVRGDSAAYFCASSPHGTADYGYTFGSGTRLTVV.

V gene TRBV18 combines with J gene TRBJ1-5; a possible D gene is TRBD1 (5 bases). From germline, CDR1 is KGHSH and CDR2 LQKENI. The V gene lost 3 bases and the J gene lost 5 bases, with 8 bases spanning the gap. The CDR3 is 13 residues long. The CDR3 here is CASSPNRYQPQHF. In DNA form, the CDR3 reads TGTGCCAGCTCACCCAACAGGTATCAGCCCCAGCATTTT.